This TCR beta chain was profiled in a study of T cells in Graves' hyperthyroidism and ophthalmopathy. This CDR3 spans 17 amino acids. Germline lookup yields CDR1 MGHDK and CDR2 SYGVNS. V lost 6 bases and J lost 0, with 19 bases in between. This clonotype was seen more than once but under ten times. RNA transcripts provided the source from which TCR beta CDR3 regions were amplified. HTBI primers were employed in a first-round RT-PCR of the TCR CDR3. TCRdb redid the calling of the multiplex PCR reads with MiXCR, one entry per CDR3 protein. This table has hundreds of thousands of distinct CDR3 sequences, around 15% appearing once.

Sequencing input: blood. The TCR originated in a woman younger than 35 with Graves' hyperthyroidism. The chain carries TRBV25-1 and TRBJ2-3, with D perhaps TRBD2 (7 bases). CDR3: CASSQMGGGGSTDTQYF. The CDR3 DNA reads TGTGCCAGCAGCCAAATGGGTGGCGGGGGCAGCACAGATACGCAGTATTTT.